A single sample is the source of the 18 T cell receptor beta chains below, sequenced in a study of CD8+ T cells in alopecia areata. Described treatment: oral pan-JAK inhibitor, 5-10 mg twice daily. RNA extraction was followed by reverse transcription into cDNA, which acted as the sequencing template. Assay used: immunoSEQ multiplex PCR; TCRdb lists only in-frame clones, some missing. The sample yields approximately 180,000 clones, roughly 58% seen once. The starting material was CD4+ T cells sorted from blood, obtained at approximately week 56, from a patient treated with tofacitinib. Receptors were obtained from a human donor with alopecia areata.

On this clone: In the same sample, other DNA sequences code for this CDR3. The CDR3 region has the DNA TGTGCCAGCAGCCAAGTTGGGGGGTACACTGAAGCTTTCTTT. It specifies CASSQVGGYTEAFF. The chain recombines TRBV4-2 with TRBJ1-1, with a possible D match to TRBD1 (5 bases). V lost 1 base to trimming and J lost 3 bases, with 9 bases between them. Per the germline V gene, CDR1 is LGHNA and CDR2 is YNFKEQ. The CDR3 consists of 14 residues.

This rearrangement joins TRBV30 to TRBJ2-1; TRBD2 aligns across 7 bases. Germline CDR1 and CDR2: GTSNPN and SVGIG (reference sequence). The CDR3 extends over 15 amino acids. The V segment lost 0 bases and the J segment 1 base; nucleotides outside the gene matches: 3. CDR3 protein: CAWSVVGGSYNEQFF. The CDR3, as DNA: TGTGCCTGGAGTGTAGTCGGGGGGTCCTACAATGAGCAGTTCTTC.

The rearrangement joins TRBV5-1 to TRBJ1-5; D might be TRBD1 (5 bases). The CDR3 spans 14 residues. Germline-derived CDR1 and CDR2 are SGHRS and YFSETQ. V dropped 4 bases and J dropped 2 bases, with 10 bases sitting between them. The CDR3 sequence is CASSPGGGNQPQHF. The CDR3, as DNA: TGCGCCAGCAGCCCGGGAGGGGGCAATCAGCCCCAGCATTTT.

CDR3 loop: CASSLSGGFTDTQYF. The CDR3 DNA is TGTGCCAGCAGCCTTAGCGGGGGGTTCACAGATACGCAGTATTTT. This rearrangement joins TRBV6-6 to TRBJ2-3; TRBD2 agrees at 10 bases. The germline CDR1 and CDR2 sequences are MNHNY and SVGAGI (reference sequence). The CDR3 contains 15 residues. The J segment lost 2 bases and the V segment lost 6 bases, leaving 5 bases of the junction unmatched.

CDR3 bases: TGTGCCAGCAGCCCCACAGGGGAAGTTGGGACCCAGTACTTC. This codes for CASSPTGEVGTQYF. This sequence joins TRBV7-2 and TRBJ2-5; 7 bases are a match to TRBD1. The CDR3 runs 14 residues. The germline V gene encodes CDR1 SGHTA and CDR2 FQGNSA. The V and J ends lost 5 bases and 7 bases, in that order; junction bases with no gene match: 10.

This chain links TRBV30 with TRBJ2-3; D is undetermined. Trimming removed 1 base from V and 0 bases from J, with 14 bases in between. This CDR3 is built from 16 residues. Germline CDR1 GTSNPN, CDR2 SVGIG (reference sequence). The CDR3 bases are TGTGCCTGGAGTGGGCGAAGGAGAGATAGCACAGATACGCAGTATTTT. Translation: CAWSGRRRDSTDTQYF.

This clone was detected a few times. J is TRBJ1-1 and V is TRBV30; no clear D. CDR1 is GTSNPN and CDR2 is SVGIG in the germline V gene (reference sequence). The CDR3 length is 15 residues. V lost 2 bases to trimming and J lost 1 base, with 14 bases between them. The CDR3 nucleotides are TGTGCCTGGAGTAAGGCCTCCGGACCGAACACTGAAGCTTTCTTT. Translating gives CAWSKASGPNTEAFF.

This chain links TRBV25-1 with TRBJ1-6; a possible D gene is TRBD1 (6 bases). CDR1 is MGHDK, CDR2 SYGVNS, per germline. The ends were cut back, 4 bases at V and 9 bases at J, with 13 bases in the middle. The CDR3 is 14 residues long. The CDR3 reads CASSVRGGGSPLHF. The CDR3 DNA follows: TGTGCCAGCAGTGTCAGGGGAGGCGGTTCACCCCTCCACTTT.

V usage is TRBV27 and J usage is TRBJ1-5; a possible D gene is TRBD1 (5 bases). This CDR3 has 16 residues. V was shortened by 4 bases and J by 3 bases, with 16 bases between the two germline ends. Germline CDR1 is MNHEY and CDR2 is SMNVEV (reference sequence). CDR3 DNA: TGTGCCAGCAGTTCATTAGGGGCACAGTACAATCAGCCCCAGCATTTT. Its protein is CASSSLGAQYNQPQHF.

This clone was seen a handful of times. This chain uses TRBV9 with TRBJ1-2; 8 nucleotides align to TRBD1. Germline CDR1 reads SGDLS; CDR2 reads YYNGEE. CDR3 length: 14 residues. V gave up 0 bases and J gave up 4 bases; unmatched junction bases: 2. CDR3 sequence: CASSVGGTGYGYTF. CDR3 bases: TGTGCCAGCAGCGTAGGCGGGACAGGCTATGGCTACACCTTC.

In regard to this clone: This sample includes further DNA sequences coding for the same CDR3. The rearrangement uses TRBV29-1 and TRBJ2-3; D gene uncertain. V lost 7 bases and J 0 bases, leaving 5 bases between the germline ends. Germline lookup yields CDR1 SQVTM and CDR2 ANQGSEA. CDR3 length equals 11 residues. The CDR3 here is CSAGSTDTQYF. The CDR3, as DNA: TGCAGCGCCGGGAGCACAGATACGCAGTATTTT.

The CDR3 DNA sequence: TGTGCCAGCAGCTTAGAAACGGGTGGTGCCTACGAGCAGTACTTC. It encodes CASSLETGGAYEQYF. The chain is built from TRBV7-6 and TRBJ2-7; D gene uncertain. The CDR3 runs 15 residues. Between the trimmed V and J ends, which lost 1 base and 2 bases, there was a span of 12 bases. Germline assignment: CDR1 SGHVS and CDR2 FNYEAQ.

The V gene is TRBV29-1, the J gene TRBJ2-5, with 7 bases fitting TRBD1. The CDR3 contains 14 residues. Germline-derived CDR1 and CDR2 are SQVTM and ANQGSEA. J was trimmed by 2 bases and V by 4 bases; bases with no gene match: 7. The CDR3 DNA reads as TGCAGCGTTGTTCGGACAGGACCTCAAGAGACCCAGTACTTC. This encodes CSVVRTGPQETQYF.

The chain combines TRBV30 with TRBJ1-2; D unclear. The germline V gene has CDR1 GTSNPN and CDR2 SVGIG (reference sequence). The CDR3 length is 14 residues. The V gene lost 5 bases and the J gene lost 3 bases, with 16 bases spanning the gap. The CDR3 here is CAWGLDFGDYGYTF. The DNA for the CDR3 is TGTGCCTGGGGTTTAGATTTTGGGGACTATGGCTACACCTTC.

This chain joins TRBV6-6 and TRBJ2-1; D gene uncertain. The V gene lost 4 bases and the J gene lost 6 bases, with 7 bases spanning the gap. The CDR3 consists of 12 residues. The germline V gene has CDR1 MNHNY and CDR2 SVGAGI (reference sequence). The CDR3 sequence: CASSFGLNEQFF. The CDR3 nucleotides are TGTGCCAGCAGTTTCGGGCTCAATGAGCAGTTCTTC.

V and J are TRBV7-9 and TRBJ2-3, with no clear D. V lost 2 bases and J 1 base, leaving 10 bases between the germline ends. There are 15 residues in the CDR3. Germline lookup yields CDR1 SEHNR and CDR2 FQNEAQ (reference sequence). The DNA for the CDR3 is TGTGCCAGCAGCTTACCCCCAGCTCGCACAGATACGCAGTATTTT. Its translation is CASSLPPARTDTQYF.

This sequence joins TRBV10-3 and TRBJ1-2; 7 positions agree with TRBD1. In germline, CDR1 is ENHRY, CDR2 SYGVKD. The V and J ends lost 2 bases and 4 bases, in that order; junction bases with no gene match: 10. The CDR3 extends over 16 amino acids. DNA for the CDR3: TGTGCCATCAGTGAGGCAGCAGTGGGACAGAGCTATGGCTACACCTTC. It specifies CAISEAAVGQSYGYTF.

The chain is built from TRBV2 and TRBJ2-7, with TRBD1 matching over 9 bases. The V gene end was trimmed by 6 bases and the J gene end by 4 bases; junction bases not matched to a gene: 10. CDR3 length equals 15 residues. Germline V gene data show CDR1 as SNHLY and CDR2 as FYNNEI. CDR3: CASSLNLGTGYEQYF. For the CDR3, the DNA is TGTGCCAGCAGCCTCAATTTAGGGACAGGGTACGAGCAGTACTTC.